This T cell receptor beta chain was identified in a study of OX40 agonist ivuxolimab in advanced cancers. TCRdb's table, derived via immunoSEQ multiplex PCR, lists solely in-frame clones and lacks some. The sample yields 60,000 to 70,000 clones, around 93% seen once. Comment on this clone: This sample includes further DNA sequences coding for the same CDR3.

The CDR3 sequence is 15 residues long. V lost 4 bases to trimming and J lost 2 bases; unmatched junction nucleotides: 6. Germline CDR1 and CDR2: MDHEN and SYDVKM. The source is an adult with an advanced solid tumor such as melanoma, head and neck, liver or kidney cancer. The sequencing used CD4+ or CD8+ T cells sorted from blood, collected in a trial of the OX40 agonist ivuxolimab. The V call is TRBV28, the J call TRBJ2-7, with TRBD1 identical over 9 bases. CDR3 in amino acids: CASSSPGQGTYEQYF. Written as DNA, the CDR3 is TGTGCCAGCAGTTCTCCCGGACAGGGGACCTACGAGCAGTACTTC.